The 23 T cell receptor beta chains below all came from one sample that was sequenced in a study of T cells after yellow fever vaccination. TCRdb used MiXCR to reprocess the 5' RACE reads, holding one entry per CDR3 protein. In the table there are approximately 90,000 distinct CDR3 sequences, about 14% of which are singletons. The sample here was CD8+ T cells not binding an NS4B(214-222) dextramer, sorted from PBMCs, taken roughly 23 days after the first yellow fever vaccination. The receptors derive from a man aged 18 to 29 who received the YFV17D yellow fever vaccine.

This chain links TRBV27 with TRBJ2-6, with D perhaps assigned TRBD1 or TRBD2 (5 bases each). Germline CDR1 MNHEY, CDR2 SMNVEV (reference sequence). Trimming removed 7 bases at V and 0 bases at J, with 19 bases between. The CDR3 length is 18 residues. The chain's CDR3 is CASTQWGRPSSGANVLTF. The CDR3 bases are TGTGCCAGCACCCAGTGGGGACGTCCGAGCTCTGGGGCCAACGTCCTGACTTTC.

In its sample, this clonotype was seen a few times. The chain employs TRBV11-2 and TRBJ2-7; D is ambiguous. Looked up from germline, CDR1 is SGHAT and CDR2 is FQNNGV. The ends were cut back, 2 bases at V and 3 bases at J, with 2 bases in the middle. The length of the CDR3 is 11 residues. The CDR3 DNA reads TGTGCCAGCAGCTTATTCTACGAGCAGTACTTC. The encoded protein is CASSLFYEQYF.

The genes are TRBV7-9 and TRBJ1-4; D not certain. Looked up from germline, CDR1 is SEHNR and CDR2 is FQNEAQ (reference sequence). This CDR3 has 15 amino acids. The V gene lost 2 bases and the J gene lost 6 bases, with 13 bases spanning the gap. CDR3: CASSLSPGFDEKLFF. DNA of the CDR3: TGTGCCAGCAGCTTATCTCCGGGATTCGATGAAAAACTGTTTTTT.

In this sample, this clonotype turned up a few times. The rearrangement uses TRBV6-1 and TRBJ2-5; a weak D match, TRBD1 (7 bases). CDR1 MNHNS and CDR2 SASEGT come from the germline V gene. The CDR3 is 13 amino acids. Trimming left V 7 bases short and J 4 bases short, with 13 bases between. The CDR3 DNA sequence: TGTGCCAGCATGCGTCAGGGGGGAGAGACCCAGTACTTC. Its protein product is CASMRQGGETQYF.

The chain combines TRBV11-1 with TRBJ1-2; 10 nucleotides match TRBD1. Germline V gene lookup returns CDR1 SGHAT and CDR2 FQDESV (reference sequence). V shed 5 bases, J shed 3 bases, and the junction held 12 bases outside the gene matches. This CDR3 has 17 amino acids. In DNA form, the CDR3 reads TGTGCCAGCAGCGCGAGTCTTGGACAGGGGGAGGACTATGGCTACACCTTC. Protein product: CASSASLGQGEDYGYTF.

This chain links TRBV10-3 with TRBJ1-1; D is uncertain. The CDR3 length is 14 residues. Per germline, CDR1 ENHRY and CDR2 SYGVKD. Trimming removed 3 bases from V and 1 base from J, with 9 bases in between. The CDR3 coding sequence is TGTGCCATCAGTGACCGGGGAACGAACACTGAAGCTTTCTTT. Translating it yields CAISDRGTNTEAFF.

This rearrangement joins TRBV29-1 to TRBJ2-7; the D gene is possibly TRBD2 (6 bases). The CDR3 spans 14 residues. Germline V gene lookup returns CDR1 SQVTM and CDR2 ANQGSEA. V was cut by 6 bases and J by 2 bases, with 17 bases left in between. As DNA, the CDR3 is TGCAGCGTCCCCCGAAGCCGGAGGGCCTACGAGCAGTACTTC. Its protein product is CSVPRSRRAYEQYF.

A few counts support this clonotype. The chain couples TRBV6-2 or TRBV6-3 to TRBJ1-1, with D unclear. Germline CDR1 is MNHEY and CDR2 is SVGEGT. CDR3 length: 11 residues. The ends were cut back, 2 bases at V and 8 bases at J, with 6 bases in the middle. The CDR3 DNA sequence: TGTGCCAGCAGTTACGGTTACGAAGCTTTCTTT. This encodes CASSYGYEAFF.

This clonotype appeared a few times. The chain recombines TRBV27 with TRBJ2-3; 8 bases are shared with TRBD1. CDR1 is MNHEY, CDR2 SMNVEV, per germline (reference sequence). V trimming: 6 bases; J trimming: 5 bases; junction bases outside the gene matches: 13. The CDR3 is 16 amino acids. The CDR3 DNA sequence: TGTGCCAGCAGCCTGCCGGGGGCCAGGGGGCTAGATACGCAGTATTTT. It translates to CASSLPGARGLDTQYF.

In this sample, this clonotype turned up a few times. This chain joins TRBV27 and TRBJ1-2, with 10 bases that match TRBD1. This CDR3 region has 15 residues. Trimming at V came to 6 bases and at J to 4 bases, leaving 8 bases not matched to a gene. Germline CDR1 MNHEY, CDR2 SMNVEV (reference sequence). CDR3 protein: CASSWTGGLGYGYTF. The DNA of the CDR3 is TGTGCCAGCAGCTGGACAGGGGGTCTTGGCTATGGCTACACCTTC.

This clonotype was observed a few times. This CDR3 is CASSFNGETEAFF. The CDR3 bases are TGTGCCAGCAGTTTCAACGGTGAGACTGAAGCTTTCTTT. The chain joins TRBV6-5 to TRBJ1-1; D not resolved. Germline lookup yields CDR1 MNHEY and CDR2 SVGAGI. The CDR3 runs to 13 residues. The ends were cut back, 4 bases at V and 5 bases at J, with 11 bases in the middle.

The chain couples TRBV20-1 to TRBJ1-2, with 9 bases lining up with TRBD1. The germline V gene has CDR1 DFQATT and CDR2 SNEGSKA (reference sequence). The CDR3 is 15 amino acids. The V and J ends lost 2 bases and 5 bases, in that order; junction bases with no gene match: 9. CDR3 DNA: TGCAGTGCTAGATCTTGGACAGGGGTAGGGTATGGCTACACCTTC. Amino acid sequence: CSARSWTGVGYGYTF.

This clonotype was counted ten times or more. The chain couples TRBV4-3 to TRBJ1-2, with D uncertain. Trimming stripped 4 bases from V and 4 bases from J, with 22 bases between. The length of the CDR3 is 17 residues. Germline CDR1 reads LGHNA; CDR2 reads YSLEER. DNA of the CDR3: TGCGCCAGCAGCCCTAGCAGGTCGCCTGGTGTGGTCTATGGCTACACCTTC. It encodes CASSPSRSPGVVYGYTF.

This clonotype was seen ten or more times. V gene TRBV29-1 combines with J gene TRBJ1-1; D is perhaps TRBD1 (5 bases). Germline-derived CDR1 and CDR2 are SQVTM and ANQGSEA. This CDR3 spans 12 amino acids. The V end was cut by 3 bases, the J end by 4 bases, with 9 bases between. In DNA form, the CDR3 reads TGCAGCGTTGAGTGGGGGACCACTGAAGCTTTCTTT. This translates into CSVEWGTTEAFF.

This clonotype was counted only a few times. This chain connects TRBV4-1 to TRBJ1-3; D remains unclear. V was clipped by 5 bases and J by 0 bases, with 11 bases between them. This CDR3 is built from 15 residues. The germline V gene encodes CDR1 MGHRA and CDR2 YSYEKL. The CDR3, as DNA: TGCGCCAGCAGCTTAACCCGGGACTCTGGAAACACCATATATTTT. Protein sequence: CASSLTRDSGNTIYF.

This chain links TRBV28 with TRBJ1-1; D gene unclear. This CDR3 region has 14 residues. Germline V CDR1 and CDR2: MDHEN, SYDVKM. Trimming pared 5 bases from V and 1 base from J, leaving 11 bases between. In DNA, the CDR3 is TGTGCCAGCAGTCCCGGAAGGGCGAACACTGAAGCTTTCTTT. Protein product: CASSPGRANTEAFF.

The rearrangement links TRBV12-3 or TRBV12-4 to TRBJ1-5; no firm D call. V dropped 3 bases and J dropped 0 bases, with 12 bases sitting between them. This CDR3 has 16 amino acids. The CDR3 region is CASSFGPVYSNQPQHF. In DNA, the CDR3 is TGTGCCAGCAGTTTCGGACCGGTTTATAGCAATCAGCCCCAGCATTTT.

This clonotype was detected a few times. The rearrangement joins TRBV7-2 to TRBJ2-3; no clear D gene. The length of the CDR3 is 17 residues. V was pared by 4 bases and J by 3 bases, with 20 bases between. Germline CDR1 SGHTA, CDR2 FQGNSA. This CDR3 is CASSSPKTPSETDTQYF. DNA for the CDR3: TGTGCCAGCAGCTCCCCAAAAACCCCGTCGGAGACAGATACGCAGTATTTT.

The chain recombines TRBV7-9 with TRBJ1-4; D remains ambiguous. The ends were cut back, 0 bases at V and 6 bases at J, with 14 bases in the middle. There are 16 residues in the CDR3. Germline V gives CDR1 SEHNR, CDR2 FQNEAQ (reference sequence). The CDR3 bases are TGTGCCAGCAGCTTAGCGCCGATGGGTCTTTATGAAAAACTGTTTTTT. Protein product: CASSLAPMGLYEKLFF.

The rearrangement links TRBV11-3 to TRBJ2-1; 13 bases align to TRBD2. The CDR3 totals 14 residues. J was trimmed by 10 bases and V by 5 bases; bases with no gene match: 5. The V gene's germline CDR1 is SGHNT and CDR2 YENEEA. In DNA form, the CDR3 reads TGTGCCAGCAGCCTATGGACTAGCGGGGGAGAGCAGTTCTTC. Amino acids: CASSLWTSGGEQFF.

V is TRBV20-1 and J is TRBJ2-7; D unclear. Trimming removed 5 bases from V and 2 bases from J, with 7 bases in between. The CDR3 extends over 11 amino acids. Germline V lookup: CDR1 DFQATT, CDR2 SNEGSKA (reference sequence). The CDR3 DNA follows: TGCAGTGCTGCAGTCCCCTACGAGCAGTACTTC. This sequence encodes CSAAVPYEQYF.

Of note for this clonotype: Since the CDR3 does not end with the conserved phenylalanine or tryptophan, this likely comes from a read error. The chain carries TRBV28 and TRBJ1-4; tentatively, D is TRBD1 (5 bases). The CDR3 runs to 15 residues. Germline V gives CDR1 MDHEN, CDR2 SYDVKM. V was cut by 4 bases and J by 5 bases, with 14 bases left in between. Here the CDR3 reads CASSSRQGGNEKLFL. The DNA for the CDR3 is TGTGCCAGCAGTTCGCGGCAGGGCGGGAATGAAAAACTGTTTCTT.

J is TRBJ2-2 and V is TRBV5-4, with D tentatively TRBD1 (6 bases). The germline CDR1 and CDR2 sequences are SGHNT and YYREEE (reference sequence). Between the trimmed V and J ends, which lost 4 bases and 4 bases, there was a span of 17 bases. The CDR3 spans 16 residues. CDR3 in amino acids: CASSPTGLLFTGELFF. Here the CDR3 DNA reads TGTGCCAGCAGCCCCACAGGGCTTCTTTTCACCGGGGAGCTGTTTTTT.